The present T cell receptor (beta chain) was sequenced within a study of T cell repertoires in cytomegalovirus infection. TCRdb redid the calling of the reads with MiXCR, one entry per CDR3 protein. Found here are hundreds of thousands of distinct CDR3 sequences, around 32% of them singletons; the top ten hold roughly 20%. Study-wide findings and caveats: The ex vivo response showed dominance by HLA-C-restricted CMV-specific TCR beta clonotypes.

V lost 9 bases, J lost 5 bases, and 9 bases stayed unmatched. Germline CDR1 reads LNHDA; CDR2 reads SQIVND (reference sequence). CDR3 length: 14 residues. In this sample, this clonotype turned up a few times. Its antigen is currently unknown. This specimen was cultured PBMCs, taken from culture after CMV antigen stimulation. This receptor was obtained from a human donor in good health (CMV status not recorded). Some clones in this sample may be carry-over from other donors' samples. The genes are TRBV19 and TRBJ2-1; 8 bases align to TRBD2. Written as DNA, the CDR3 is TGTGCCAGCCTCCAAGGTAGCGGGAACAATGAGCAGTTCTTC. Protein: CASLQGSGNNEQFF.